Described below is a single T cell receptor beta chain sequence and its context. Germline V gene sequence: CDR1 SGHRS, CDR2 YFSETQ. The V segment lost 0 bases and the J segment 4 bases; nucleotides outside the gene matches: 7. The CDR3 spans 16 residues. Terminally differentiated effector memory CD45RA+ cells were excluded by CCR7 positive selection of CD45RO-negative cells. The repertoire was sequenced with immunoSEQ multiplex PCR; TCRdb's copy has only in-frame clones and lacks some. The sample consists of some 2.1 million clones, around 95% of them appearing once. The data were obtained in a study of shared clonotypes between healthy human individuals.

The specimen was naive CD8+ T cells from PBMCs. The chain employs TRBV5-1 and TRBJ2-1; 7 nucleotides agree with TRBD2. The source is a man younger than 35 in good health. Some clones in this sample may be carry-over from other donors' samples. In DNA, the CDR3 is TGCGCCAGCAGCTTGGGCCGTTGGGAGGGATACAATGAGCAGTTCTTC. This gives the protein CASSLGRWEGYNEQFF.